This TCR beta chain was identified in a study of blood T cell dynamics during melanoma immunotherapy. About the study: First-line therapy was either pembrolizumab or nivolumab with ipilimumab for metastatic melanoma.

Clones were sequenced by immunoSEQ multiplex PCR, and TCRdb holds only the in-frame ones, with some missing. The sample gives a few thousand clones, about 85% of which show up once; about 3.3% is in the top ten. The time point is: pre-treatment baseline. Germline CDR1 SGDLS, CDR2 YYNGEE. V lost 0 bases and J lost 8; bases outside the gene matches: 5. The CDR3 length is 15 residues. The sequence was obtained from a human donor with melanoma. The specimen comprised blood, sampled from a patient treated with checkpoint blockade. The V call is TRBV9, the J call TRBJ1-4, with 9 bases that match TRBD1. DNA of the CDR3: TGTGCCAGCAGCGTAGGGACCGGGACAGGGGAAAAACTGTTTTTT. Translation gives CASSVGTGTGEKLFF.